This section outlines one T cell receptor beta chain sequence together with its context. The antigen remains unidentified. These data come from a study of cytomegalovirus exposure and HLA in healthy donors. Overall study findings and caveats: It is likely that the observed cluster of highly shared sequence variants was a sequencing artifact.

Both 60 Vbeta primers and 13 Jbeta primers went into the PCR. Generated by immunoSEQ multiplex PCR, the TCRdb table keeps only in-frame clones and is missing some. Of about 250,000 clones in the sample, around 65% were seen once. The sequenced sample consisted of PBMCs. The receptor's source is a female donor in good health and CMV-seronegative.

The CDR3 sequence is CASSPRVASQLQYF. Here the CDR3 DNA reads TGTGCCAGCAGCCCCCGTGTGGCTAGCCAACTACAGTACTTC. This rearrangement joins TRBV4-2 to TRBJ2-5; possible D gene TRBD2, 5 bases. CDR1 and CDR2 from the germline V gene are LGHNA and YNFKEQ. The V and J ends lost 4 bases and 11 bases respectively, with 20 bases between them. This CDR3 region has 14 residues.